A single sample is the source of the 19 T cell receptor beta chains below, sequenced in a study of cytomegalovirus exposure and HLA in healthy donors. PCR was performed using 60 Vbeta and 13 Jbeta primers. Data came from immunoSEQ multiplex PCR; TCRdb stores just in-frame clones and leaves some out. The sample holds 150,000 to 170,000 clones; about four fifths are singletons and the top ten take roughly 7.7%. Material for sequencing was PBMCs. The receptors here all came from a man aged 30-40 years in good health and CMV-seropositive.

The CDR3 DNA is TGCGCCAGCACCTGGGGGCAGGGGACCCCCGGCACTGAAGCTTTCTTT. Protein: CASTWGQGTPGTEAFF. This chain links TRBV4-1 with TRBJ1-1, with a tentative D call TRBD1 (6 bases). The germline CDR1 and CDR2 sequences are MGHRA and YSYEKL. The CDR3 contains 16 residues. The V gene lost 7 bases and the J gene lost 4 bases, with 22 bases spanning the gap.

The chain has TRBV7-3 and TRBJ2-1; a weak D match, TRBD1 (6 bases). Germline V gives CDR1 SGHTA, CDR2 FQGTGA. V was clipped by 5 bases and J by 7 bases, with 18 bases between them. The CDR3 extends over 15 amino acids. The CDR3 DNA is TGTGCCAGCAGCCCACAGGGTCGGGACCAGAATGAGCAGTTCTTC. Amino acids: CASSPQGRDQNEQFF.

The rearrangement links TRBV29-1 to TRBJ1-5; 10 positions match TRBD1. V shed 6 bases and J 7 bases; nucleotides not matched to a gene: 3. The germline gives CDR1 SQVTM, CDR2 ANQGSEA. This CDR3 contains 12 residues. CDR3 loop: CSVRTGGQPQHF. Here the CDR3 DNA reads TGCAGCGTACGGACAGGGGGACAGCCCCAGCATTTT.

This chain connects TRBV5-1 to TRBJ1-1, with D possibly being TRBD1 (6 bases). CDR1 is SGHRS, CDR2 YFSETQ, per germline. V was trimmed by 7 bases and J by 3 bases, leaving 19 bases between them. CDR3 length: 15 amino acids. Written as DNA, the CDR3 is TGCGCCAGCTCCCGAGGGGGTCGGATGGACACTGAAGCTTTCTTT. Amino acid sequence: CASSRGGRMDTEAFF.

The chain is built from TRBV18 and TRBJ2-3, with 7 bases lining up with TRBD2. Germline V gene data show CDR1 as KGHSH and CDR2 as LQKENI. V was pared by 5 bases and J by 0 bases, with 2 bases of the junction left unmatched. CDR3 length: 14 residues. The CDR3 loop is CASSTTSSTDTQYF. For the CDR3, the DNA is TGTGCCAGCTCAACGACTAGCAGCACAGATACGCAGTATTTT.

The chain is built from TRBV28 and TRBJ1-5; D unclear. CDR1 MDHEN and CDR2 SYDVKM come from the germline V gene. CDR3 length: 15 amino acids. The ends were cut back, 6 bases at V and 7 bases at J, with 19 bases in the middle. This CDR3 is CASRLPTGWLQPQHF. The CDR3, as DNA: TGTGCCAGCAGGTTACCCACGGGATGGCTACAGCCCCAGCATTTT. Full variable domain (missing parts from reference TRBV28 and TRBJ1-5): DVKVTQSSRYLVKRTGEKVFLECVQDMDHENMFWYRQDPGLGLRLIYFSYDVKMKEKGDIPEGYSVSREKKERFSLILESASTNQTSMYLCASRLPTGWLQPQHFGDGTRLSIL.

V gene TRBV4-2 combines with J gene TRBJ2-1; 12 bases are shared with TRBD2. The CDR3 is 19 residues long. The V gene's germline CDR1 is LGHNA and CDR2 YNFKEQ. The V gene end was trimmed by 6 bases and the J gene end by 0 bases; junction bases not matched to a gene: 12. The CDR3 loop reads CASSRTTSGGLSSYNEQFF. In DNA form, the CDR3 reads TGTGCCAGCAGTCGAACAACTAGCGGGGGGTTGAGCTCCTACAATGAGCAGTTCTTC.

The V call is TRBV19, the J call TRBJ1-5; possibly TRBD1 for D (5 bases). Trimming cost V 5 bases and J 3 bases, with 14 bases left between them. Germline V CDR1 and CDR2: LNHDA, SQIVND (reference sequence). This CDR3 has 15 residues. CDR3 sequence (DNA): TGTGCCAGTAGTTTCGCGGAAGGGGCCAATCAGCCCCAGCATTTT. This codes for CASSFAEGANQPQHF. Filled out from reference TRBV19 and TRBJ1-5, the complete variable domain reads DGGITQSPKYLFRKEGQNVTLSCEQNLNHDAMYWYRQDPGQGLRLIYYSQIVNDFQKGDIAEGYSVSREKKESFPLTVTSAQKNPTAFYLCASSFAEGANQPQHFGDGTRLSIL.

The chain joins TRBV11-2 to TRBJ2-3; TRBD2 matches at 14 bases. Trimming took 5 bases from V and 5 from J; bases not matched to a gene: 9. The germline CDR1 and CDR2 sequences are SGHAT and FQNNGV. This CDR3 comprises 17 residues. The CDR3 is CASSARLAGGPVDTQYF. For the CDR3, the DNA is TGTGCCAGCAGCGCCCGACTAGCGGGAGGGCCTGTAGATACGCAGTATTTT.

The V gene is TRBV27, the J gene TRBJ2-7, with TRBD2 as a possible D gene (6 bases). The CDR3 consists of 17 residues. V was shortened by 2 bases and J by 2 bases, with 19 bases between the two germline ends. Per germline, CDR1 MNHEY and CDR2 SMNVEV (reference sequence). CDR3 DNA: TGTGCCAGCAGTTTAGTTTTGGGCGGGGTAGGACCCTACGAGCAGTACTTC. This codes for CASSLVLGGVGPYEQYF.

CDR3 nucleotide sequence: TGTGCCAGTAGTATAGGAGCGGATGGCTACGAGCAGTACTTC. Protein: CASSIGADGYEQYF. The chain recombines TRBV19 with TRBJ2-7; a possible D gene is TRBD2 (5 bases). The CDR3 has 14 residues. Germline V gene data show CDR1 as LNHDA and CDR2 as SQIVND (reference sequence). The V end was cut by 1 base, the J end by 3 bases, with 10 bases between.

This rearrangement joins TRBV5-6 to TRBJ1-4; D unresolved. CDR1 and CDR2 (germline): SGHDT, YYEEEE. CDR3 size: 13 residues. V was clipped by 0 bases and J by 8 bases, with 8 bases between them. The CDR3, as DNA: TGTGCCAGCAGCTTGGGCGGTGGGGAAAAACTGTTTTTT. Protein: CASSLGGGEKLFF.

The CDR3 DNA reads TGTGCCAGCACCCAGGGCAATCAGCCCCAGCATTTT. Amino acids: CASTQGNQPQHF. The chain uses TRBV2 and TRBJ1-5; unclear D gene. V lost 7 bases, J lost 2 bases, and 6 bases lay in between. Looked up from germline, CDR1 is SNHLY and CDR2 is FYNNEI. CDR3 length: 12 residues. The full variable domain, completed using reference TRBV2 and TRBJ1-5, is EPEVTQTPSHQVTQMGQEVILRCVPISNHLYFYWYRQILGQKVEFLVSFYNNEISEKSEIFDDQFSVERPDGSNFTLKIRSTKLEDSAMYFCASTQGNQPQHFGDGTRLSIL.

The chain carries TRBV6-4 and TRBJ1-5; no firm D call. The V end lost 6 bases, the J end lost 4 bases, and 13 bases lay between the germline ends. CDR3 length: 14 amino acids. The germline gives CDR1 MRHNA, CDR2 SNTAGT. As DNA, the CDR3 is TGTGCCAGCAGCGCCGAGCTCGATAATCAGCCCCAGCATTTT. Its translation: CASSAELDNQPQHF.

This chain links TRBV29-1 with TRBJ2-1, with 10 bases lining up with TRBD1. The length of the CDR3 is 13 residues. The V and J ends lost 5 bases and 7 bases, in that order; junction bases with no gene match: 5. Germline V gives CDR1 SQVTM, CDR2 ANQGSEA. CDR3 nucleotides: TGCAGCGTTCGAGACAGGGGGCAAAATGAGCAGTTCTTC. It translates to CSVRDRGQNEQFF.

The chain has TRBV6-6 and TRBJ1-5; tentatively, D is TRBD1 (6 bases). Germline values: CDR1 MNHNY, CDR2 SVGAGI (reference sequence). V shed 7 bases and J shed 1 base, with 14 bases lying between them. CDR3 length: 15 amino acids. This CDR3 is CASIGQFNSNQPQHF. CDR3 in DNA: TGTGCCAGCATTGGACAGTTCAACAGCAATCAGCCCCAGCATTTT.

This clone was seen a handful of times. This rearrangement joins TRBV30 to TRBJ1-2; perhaps TRBD1 as D (5 bases). V gave up 0 bases and J gave up 4 bases, with 12 bases separating them. The CDR3 consists of 14 residues. CDR1 is GTSNPN and CDR2 is SVGIG in the germline V gene (reference sequence). The chain's CDR3 is CAWSVRGGFYGYTF. The CDR3, as DNA: TGTGCCTGGAGTGTTCGGGGGGGGTTCTATGGCTACACCTTC. Looking up the rest from reference TRBV30 and TRBJ1-2 gives the full variable domain: SQTIHQWPATLVQPVGSPLSLECTVEGTSNPNLYWYRQAAGRGLQLLFYSVGIGQISSEVPQNLSASRPQDRQFILSSKKLLLSDSGFYLCAWSVRGGFYGYTFGSGTRLTVV.

J is TRBJ1-1 and V is TRBV19; TRBD1 agrees at 7 bases. CDR1 is LNHDA and CDR2 is SQIVND in the germline V gene (reference sequence). The J segment lost 4 bases and the V segment lost 6 bases, leaving 17 bases of the junction unmatched. The CDR3 runs 17 residues. CDR3 sequence: CASRNPPGRQGGTEAFF. CDR3 DNA: TGTGCCAGTAGAAACCCCCCGGGGAGACAGGGAGGCACTGAAGCTTTCTTT.

The chain joins TRBV18 to TRBJ2-2; 7 bases map to TRBD2. Losses at the gene ends were 5 bases for V and 5 bases for J; bases not matched to a gene: 5. The CDR3 runs to 14 residues. Germline V gene sequence: CDR1 KGHSH, CDR2 LQKENI. Here the CDR3 reads CASSSPAGTGELFF. DNA of the CDR3: TGTGCCAGCTCATCCCCAGCGGGGACCGGGGAGCTGTTTTTT. The full variable domain, with the rest looked up from reference TRBV18 and TRBJ2-2, is NAGVMQNPRHLVRRRGQEARLRCSPMKGHSHVYWYRQLPEEGLKFMVYLQKENIIDESGMPKERFSAEFPKEGPSILRIQQVVRGDSAAYFCASSSPAGTGELFFGEGSRLTVL.